The 10 T cell receptor beta chains given below trace back to one sample, sequenced in a study of lymphopenia after photon versus proton radiotherapy. TCRdb's table, derived via immunoSEQ multiplex PCR, lists solely in-frame clones and lacks some. The sample lists about 45,000 clones, 65% to 90% occurring once. Sequencing was performed on peripheral blood, taken from a patient treated with photon-based radiotherapy. The origin of the receptors is a man in his forties or fifties with gastric cancer.

The chain recombines TRBV30 with TRBJ1-2; weak D call: TRBD1 (5 bases). The germline V gene has CDR1 GTSNPN and CDR2 SVGIG (reference sequence). V lost 2 bases and J 3 bases, leaving 10 bases between the germline ends. This CDR3 has 13 residues. CDR3 in DNA: TGTGCCTGGAGTCAGGGCGCCGACTATGGCTACACCTTC. Amino acids: CAWSQGADYGYTF. Together with reference TRBV30 and TRBJ1-2, the CDR3 gives the full variable domain: SQTIHQWPATLVQPVGSPLSLECTVEGTSNPNLYWYRQAAGRGLQLLFYSVGIGQISSEVPQNLSASRPQDRQFILSSKKLLLSDSGFYLCAWSQGADYGYTFGSGTRLTVV.

This clone showed up just a few times. The CDR3 DNA reads as TGTGCCAGCAGCCCACGGGACACTGAAGCTTTCTTT. Its translation: CASSPRDTEAFF. The V and J genes are TRBV7-9 and TRBJ1-1, with D unclear. V shed 5 bases and J shed 3 bases, with 7 bases lying between them. Germline CDR1 reads SEHNR; CDR2 reads FQNEAQ (reference sequence). CDR3 length: 12 amino acids.

This rearrangement joins TRBV25-1 to TRBJ2-5; tentative D call: TRBD2 (5 bases). The germline gives CDR1 MGHDK, CDR2 SYGVNS. CDR3 length: 14 amino acids. V was pared by 3 bases and J by 4 bases, with 12 bases between. The CDR3 sequence is CASSDRGRGETQYF. The CDR3 bases are TGTGCCAGCAGTGACCGCGGCCGGGGAGAGACCCAGTACTTC.

The chain combines TRBV5-6 with TRBJ1-2, with 8 nucleotides matching TRBD1. Germline CDR1 reads SGHDT; CDR2 reads YYEEEE. With 9 bases clipped from V and 5 bases from J, the junction kept 9 bases outside the gene matches. CDR3 length: 13 amino acids. The chain's CDR3 is CATHSDRDYGYTF. In DNA, the CDR3 is TGTGCCACCCATTCGGACAGGGATTATGGCTACACCTTC.

The V gene is TRBV25-1, the J gene TRBJ2-2; D gene ambiguous. Per the germline V gene, CDR1 is MGHDK and CDR2 is SYGVNS. CDR3 length equals 17 residues. With 2 bases removed from V and 4 bases from J, the gap between germline ends came to 17 bases. The CDR3 DNA reads as TGTGCCAGCAGTGAAGCGTGGTCTGGGATGGGCACCGGGGAGCTGTTTTTT. The encoded protein is CASSEAWSGMGTGELFF.

The CDR3 nucleotides are TGTGCCAGCAGTTACAGTATTCCCGGGGCCAACGAGCAGTACTTC. Its translation: CASSYSIPGANEQYF. The J gene is TRBJ2-7, the V gene TRBV6-6, with D perhaps assigned TRBD1 or TRBD2 (5 bases each). Trimming shortened V by 2 bases and J by 5 bases, and 16 bases separated the two germline ends. The CDR3 length is 15 residues. CDR1 and CDR2 (germline): MNHNY, SVGAGI (reference sequence).

V gene TRBV27 combines with J gene TRBJ2-2, with 9 bases that match TRBD1. The CDR3 is made up of 15 amino acids. CDR1 and CDR2 (germline): MNHEY, SMNVEV (reference sequence). Trimming took 4 bases from V and 7 from J; bases not matched to a gene: 7. CDR3 sequence: CASSSGGQGLGELFF. The CDR3, as DNA: TGTGCCAGCAGTTCTGGCGGACAGGGGCTCGGGGAGCTGTTTTTT.

The V and J genes are TRBV29-1 and TRBJ1-2, with unresolved D. The CDR3 covers 12 residues. V was trimmed by 7 bases and J by 3 bases, leaving 12 bases between them. Germline V gene lookup returns CDR1 SQVTM and CDR2 ANQGSEA. This CDR3 reads CSAIGSDYGYTF. Here the CDR3 DNA reads TGCAGCGCCATCGGCAGTGACTATGGCTACACCTTC.

Here the CDR3 DNA reads TGTGCCAGCGGGGCAGGACAGGGGGCGTATGGCTACACCTTC. Its translation is CASGAGQGAYGYTF. V is TRBV6-5 and J is TRBJ1-2; 11 nucleotides agree with TRBD1. This CDR3 comprises 14 residues. V was pared by 8 bases and J by 5 bases, with 7 bases of the junction left unmatched. Germline V gene sequence: CDR1 MNHEY, CDR2 SVGAGI.

The chain uses TRBV7-9 and TRBJ2-2; 7 nucleotides align to TRBD1. V was pared by 5 bases and J by 2 bases, with 17 bases of the junction left unmatched. Germline V gene lookup returns CDR1 SEHNR and CDR2 FQNEAQ (reference sequence). There are 19 residues in the CDR3. CDR3 sequence (DNA): TGTGCCAGCAGCCGACAGGGTGTGAAGAGAGGGAATAACACCGGGGAGCTGTTTTTT. Protein sequence: CASSRQGVKRGNNTGELFF.